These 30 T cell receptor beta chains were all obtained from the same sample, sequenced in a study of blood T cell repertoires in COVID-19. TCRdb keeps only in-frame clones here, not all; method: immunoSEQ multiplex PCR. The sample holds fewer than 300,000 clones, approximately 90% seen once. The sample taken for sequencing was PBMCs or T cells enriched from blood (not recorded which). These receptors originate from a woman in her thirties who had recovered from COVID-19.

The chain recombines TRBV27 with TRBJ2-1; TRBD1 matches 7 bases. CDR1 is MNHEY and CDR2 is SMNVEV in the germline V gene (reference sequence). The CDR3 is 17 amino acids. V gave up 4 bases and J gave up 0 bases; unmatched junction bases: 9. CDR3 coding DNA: TGTGCCAGCAGTTCTACCACCGGGACAGCCTCCTACAATGAGCAGTTCTTC. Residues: CASSSTTGTASYNEQFF.

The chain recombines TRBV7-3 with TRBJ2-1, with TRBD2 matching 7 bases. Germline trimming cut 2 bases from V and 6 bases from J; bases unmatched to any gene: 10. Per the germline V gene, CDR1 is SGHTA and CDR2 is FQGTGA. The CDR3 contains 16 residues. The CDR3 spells CASSLWVREIFNEQFF. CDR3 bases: TGTGCCAGCAGCTTATGGGTGCGGGAGATCTTCAATGAGCAGTTCTTC.

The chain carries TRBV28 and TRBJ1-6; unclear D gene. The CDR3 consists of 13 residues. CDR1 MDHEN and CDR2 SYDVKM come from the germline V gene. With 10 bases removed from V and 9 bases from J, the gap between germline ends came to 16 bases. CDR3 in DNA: TGTGCCATCTTAGGGAGGCCCAGTTCACCCCTCCACTTT. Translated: CAILGRPSSPLHF.

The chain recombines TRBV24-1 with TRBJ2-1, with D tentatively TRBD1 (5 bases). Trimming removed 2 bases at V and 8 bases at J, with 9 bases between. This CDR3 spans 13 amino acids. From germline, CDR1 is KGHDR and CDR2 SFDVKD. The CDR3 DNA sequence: TGTGCCACCAGTGATTCCTCAGGGTATGAGCAGTTCTTC. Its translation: CATSDSSGYEQFF.

CDR3 region: CASSLARGRIYEQYF. CDR3 nucleotides: TGTGCCAGCAGTTTAGCTCGCGGGAGAATATACGAGCAGTACTTC. This chain joins TRBV27 and TRBJ2-7, with 7 bases that match TRBD2. The CDR3 is 15 residues long. Looked up from germline, CDR1 is MNHEY and CDR2 is SMNVEV (reference sequence). J was trimmed by 4 bases and V by 2 bases; bases with no gene match: 8.

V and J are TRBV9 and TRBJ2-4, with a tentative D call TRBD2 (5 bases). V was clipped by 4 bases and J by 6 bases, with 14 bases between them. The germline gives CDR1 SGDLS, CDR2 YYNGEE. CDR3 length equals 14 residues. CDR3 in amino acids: CASSPREGTNIQYF. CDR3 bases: TGTGCCAGCAGCCCACGTGAGGGTACAAACATTCAGTACTTC.

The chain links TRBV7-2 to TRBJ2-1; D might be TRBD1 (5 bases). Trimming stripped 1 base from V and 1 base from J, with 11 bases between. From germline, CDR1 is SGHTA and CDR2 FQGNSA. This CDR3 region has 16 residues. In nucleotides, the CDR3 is TGTGCCAGCAGCTTAGATCCGGCAGGGTCCTACAATGAGCAGTTCTTC. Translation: CASSLDPAGSYNEQFF.

The CDR3 sequence: CASSYGAGPYNEQFF. The CDR3 nucleotides read TGTGCCAGCAGTTACGGTGCAGGGCCCTACAATGAGCAGTTCTTC. This rearrangement joins TRBV6-5 to TRBJ2-1; TRBD1 might be the D (5 bases). The V gene's germline CDR1 is MNHEY and CDR2 SVGAGI. This CDR3 spans 15 amino acids. V was clipped by 2 bases and J by 2 bases, with 10 bases between them.

Here the CDR3 DNA reads TGTGCCAGCAGTGTAGGGACAGCGGATGAGCAGTTCTTC. Amino acids: CASSVGTADEQFF. V gene TRBV12-3 or TRBV12-4 combines with J gene TRBJ2-1, with TRBD1 matching 7 bases. This CDR3 is 13 amino acids long. The V and J ends lost 5 bases and 8 bases, in that order; junction bases with no gene match: 6.

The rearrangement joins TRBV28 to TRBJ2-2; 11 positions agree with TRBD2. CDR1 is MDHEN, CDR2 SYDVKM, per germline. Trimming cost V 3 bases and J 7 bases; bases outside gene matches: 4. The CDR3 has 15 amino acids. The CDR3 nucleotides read TGTGCCAGCAGTTTTAGCGGGAGGGGTATCGGGGAGCTGTTTTTT. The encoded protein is CASSFSGRGIGELFF.

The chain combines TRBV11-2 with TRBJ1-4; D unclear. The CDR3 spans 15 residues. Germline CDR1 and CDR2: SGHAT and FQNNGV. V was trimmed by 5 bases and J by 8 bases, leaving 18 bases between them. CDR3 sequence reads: CASSPLARVEEKLFF. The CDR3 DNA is TGTGCCAGCAGCCCCCTGGCGAGGGTAGAAGAAAAACTGTTTTTT.

CDR3 nucleotide sequence: TGTGCCAGCAGCGTAGTCGGGAGGAGCTACAATGAGCAGTTCTTC. Translating gives CASSVVGRSYNEQFF. The V gene is TRBV9, the J gene TRBJ2-1; 7 positions agree with TRBD2. CDR1 and CDR2 from the germline V gene are SGDLS and YYNGEE. The CDR3 has 15 residues. The J segment lost 3 bases and the V segment lost 0 bases, leaving 3 bases of the junction unmatched.

The DNA for the CDR3 is TGTGCCAGTAGTATATCCGCCAGGCTCTATGGCTACACCTTC. It translates to CASSISARLYGYTF. V and J are TRBV19 and TRBJ1-2; unclear D gene. Germline V gene sequence: CDR1 LNHDA, CDR2 SQIVND (reference sequence). The CDR3 is 14 amino acids. V lost 2 bases and J 4 bases, leaving 11 bases between the germline ends.

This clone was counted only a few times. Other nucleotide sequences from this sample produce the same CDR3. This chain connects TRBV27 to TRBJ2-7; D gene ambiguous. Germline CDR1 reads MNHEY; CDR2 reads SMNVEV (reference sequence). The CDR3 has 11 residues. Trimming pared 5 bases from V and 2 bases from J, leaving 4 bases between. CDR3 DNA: TGTGCCAGCAGTAGCACCTACGAGCAGTACTTC. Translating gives CASSSTYEQYF.

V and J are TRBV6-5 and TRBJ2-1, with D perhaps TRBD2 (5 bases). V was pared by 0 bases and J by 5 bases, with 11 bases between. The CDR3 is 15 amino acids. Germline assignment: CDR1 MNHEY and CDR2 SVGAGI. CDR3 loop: CASSYSRAMHNEQFF. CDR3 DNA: TGTGCCAGCAGTTACTCGAGGGCGATGCACAATGAGCAGTTCTTC.

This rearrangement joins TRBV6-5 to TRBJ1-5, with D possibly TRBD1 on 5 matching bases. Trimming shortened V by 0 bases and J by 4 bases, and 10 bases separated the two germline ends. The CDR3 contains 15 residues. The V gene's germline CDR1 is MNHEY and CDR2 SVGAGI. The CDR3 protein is CASSYSGQVNQPQHF. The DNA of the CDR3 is TGTGCCAGCAGTTACTCGGGGCAGGTAAATCAGCCCCAGCATTTT.

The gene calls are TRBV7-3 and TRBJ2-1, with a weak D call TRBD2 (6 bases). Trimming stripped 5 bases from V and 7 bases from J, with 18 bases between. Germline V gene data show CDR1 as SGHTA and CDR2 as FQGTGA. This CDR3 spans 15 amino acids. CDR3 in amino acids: CASSPLAEPGNEQFF. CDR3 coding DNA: TGTGCCAGCAGCCCGTTAGCGGAGCCGGGTAATGAGCAGTTCTTC.

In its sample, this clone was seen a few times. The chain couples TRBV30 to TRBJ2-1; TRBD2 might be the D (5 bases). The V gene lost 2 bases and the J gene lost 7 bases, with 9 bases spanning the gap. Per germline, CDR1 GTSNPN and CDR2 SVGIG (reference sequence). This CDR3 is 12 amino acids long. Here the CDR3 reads CAWSPWENEQFF. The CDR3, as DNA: TGTGCCTGGAGTCCCTGGGAGAATGAGCAGTTCTTC. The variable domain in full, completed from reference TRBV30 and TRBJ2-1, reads SQTIHQWPATLVQPVGSPLSLECTVEGTSNPNLYWYRQAAGRGLQLLFYSVGIGQISSEVPQNLSASRPQDRQFILSSKKLLLSDSGFYLCAWSPWENEQFFGPGTRLTVL.

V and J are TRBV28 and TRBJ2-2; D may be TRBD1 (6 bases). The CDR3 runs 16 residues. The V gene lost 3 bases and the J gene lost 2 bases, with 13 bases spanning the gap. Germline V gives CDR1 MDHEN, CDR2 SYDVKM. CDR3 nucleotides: TGTGCCAGCAGTTTTGGGGGCGGCCCCAACACCGGGGAGCTGTTTTTT. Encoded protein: CASSFGGGPNTGELFF.

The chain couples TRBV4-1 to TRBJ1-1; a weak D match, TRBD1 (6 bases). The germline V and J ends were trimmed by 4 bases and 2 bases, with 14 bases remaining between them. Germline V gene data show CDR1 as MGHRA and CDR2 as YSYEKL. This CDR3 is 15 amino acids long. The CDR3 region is CASSRTQGRNTEAFF. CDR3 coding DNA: TGCGCCAGCAGCCGAACACAGGGAAGAAACACTGAAGCTTTCTTT.

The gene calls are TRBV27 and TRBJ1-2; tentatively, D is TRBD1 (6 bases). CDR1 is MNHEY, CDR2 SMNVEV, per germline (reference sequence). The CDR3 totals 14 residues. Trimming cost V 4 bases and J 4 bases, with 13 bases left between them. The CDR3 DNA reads TGTGCCAGCAGTTCCTACCGGGACACCTATGGCTACACCTTC. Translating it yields CASSSYRDTYGYTF.

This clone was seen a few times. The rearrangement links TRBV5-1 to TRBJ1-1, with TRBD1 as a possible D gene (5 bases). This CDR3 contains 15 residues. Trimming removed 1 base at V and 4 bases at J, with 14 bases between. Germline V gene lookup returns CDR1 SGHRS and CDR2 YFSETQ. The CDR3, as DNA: TGCGCCAGCAGCTTGAGTACCAGGGCGGTCACTGAAGCTTTCTTT. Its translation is CASSLSTRAVTEAFF.

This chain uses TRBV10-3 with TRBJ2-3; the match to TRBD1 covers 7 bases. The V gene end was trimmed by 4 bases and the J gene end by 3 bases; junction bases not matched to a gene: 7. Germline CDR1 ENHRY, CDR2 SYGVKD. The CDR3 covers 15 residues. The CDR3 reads CAISVTGDLTDTQYF. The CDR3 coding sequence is TGTGCCATCAGTGTTACAGGGGATTTAACAGATACGCAGTATTTT.

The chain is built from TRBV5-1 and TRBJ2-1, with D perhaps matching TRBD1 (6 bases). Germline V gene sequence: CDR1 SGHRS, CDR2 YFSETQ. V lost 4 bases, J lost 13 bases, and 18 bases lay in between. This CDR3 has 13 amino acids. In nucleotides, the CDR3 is TGCGCCAGCAGCCCCAACAGGGATCCATACCAGTTCTTC. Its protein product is CASSPNRDPYQFF.

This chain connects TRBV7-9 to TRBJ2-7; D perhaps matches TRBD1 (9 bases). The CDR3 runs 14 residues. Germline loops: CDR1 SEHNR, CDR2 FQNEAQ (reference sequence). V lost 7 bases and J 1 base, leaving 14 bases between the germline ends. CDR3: CASTGGTGSYEQYF. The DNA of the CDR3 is TGTGCCAGCACGGGGGGGACAGGGTCCTACGAGCAGTACTTC.

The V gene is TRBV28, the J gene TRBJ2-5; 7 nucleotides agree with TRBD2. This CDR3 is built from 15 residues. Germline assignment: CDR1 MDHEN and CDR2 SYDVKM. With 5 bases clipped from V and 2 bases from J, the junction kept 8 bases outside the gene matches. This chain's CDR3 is CASSGGGRSQETQYF. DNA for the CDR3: TGTGCCAGCAGTGGGGGAGGGCGGTCTCAAGAGACCCAGTACTTC.

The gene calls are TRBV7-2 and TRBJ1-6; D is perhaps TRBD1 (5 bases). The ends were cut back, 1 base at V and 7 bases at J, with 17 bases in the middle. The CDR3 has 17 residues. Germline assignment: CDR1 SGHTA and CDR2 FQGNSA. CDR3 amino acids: CASSLGGRGVTNSPLHF. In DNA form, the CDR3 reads TGTGCCAGCAGCTTAGGAGGGCGGGGGGTAACGAATTCACCCCTCCACTTT.

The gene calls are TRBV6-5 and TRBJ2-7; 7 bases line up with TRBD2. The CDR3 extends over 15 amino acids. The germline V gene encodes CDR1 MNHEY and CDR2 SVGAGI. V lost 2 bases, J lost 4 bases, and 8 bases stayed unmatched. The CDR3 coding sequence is TGTGCCAGCAGTTACCGGGTCGGGAGGCGGTACGAGCAGTACTTC. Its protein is CASSYRVGRRYEQYF.

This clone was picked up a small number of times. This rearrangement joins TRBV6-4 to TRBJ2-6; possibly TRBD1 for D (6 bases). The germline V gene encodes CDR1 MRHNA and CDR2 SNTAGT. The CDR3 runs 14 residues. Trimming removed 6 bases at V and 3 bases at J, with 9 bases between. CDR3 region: CASSHRDGANVLTF. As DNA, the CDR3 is TGTGCCAGCAGCCACAGGGATGGGGCCAACGTCCTGACTTTC.

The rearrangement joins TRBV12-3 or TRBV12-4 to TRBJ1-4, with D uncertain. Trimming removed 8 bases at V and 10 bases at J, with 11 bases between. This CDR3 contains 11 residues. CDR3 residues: CASSGSLKLFF. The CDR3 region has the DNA TGTGCCAGCTCCGGGAGCCTAAAACTGTTTTTT.